These T cell receptor beta chains were read from a single sample in a study of T cell responses to AZD1222 COVID-19 vaccine. Profiled with immunoSEQ multiplex PCR; TCRdb holds only in-frame clones, not every one. This sample has roughly 130,000 clones, with 80% to 95% found just once. The sample consisted of peripheral blood, taken on day 0 of AZD1222 vaccination. Receptor source: an adult in good health. Both conserved end residues are part of each CDR3. A D gene is named only where the DNA matches it firmly. Expanded clones are given a class, and other clones once, few, many or no size at all.

clone_size d_call j_call v_call cdr3_aa cdr3_nt
NA TRBD1 TRBJ1-5 TRBV7-9 CARNRDRGHGRGNQPQHF TGTGCCAGAAACCGGGACAGGGGGCATGGTCGTGGCAATCAGCCCCAGCATTTT
NA NA TRBJ1-3 TRBV28 CASSLWGALISGNTIYF TGTGCCAGCAGTTTATGGGGGGCCCTAATCTCTGGAAACACCATATATTTT
many TRBD2 TRBJ2-1 TRBV4-2 CASSLRPGLDYNEQFF TGTGCCAGCAGCCTTCGACCGGGACTAGACTACAATGAGCAGTTCTTC
NA TRBD1 TRBJ1-1 TRBV19 CASSIKLRDRDLRRNTEAFF TGTGCCAGTAGTATCAAACTCCGTGACAGGGACCTGAGGCGGAACACTGAAGCTTTCTTT
NA NA TRBJ1-1 TRBV6-5 CASSPPRTNTEAFF TGTGCCAGCAGTCCCCCGCGGACGAACACTGAAGCTTTCTTT
NA NA TRBJ2-5 TRBV24-1 CATSDSRSQETQYF TGTGCCACCAGTGATAGCCGGTCCCAAGAGACCCAGTACTTC
NA NA TRBJ1-5 TRBV2 CASNVSPRQPQHF TGTGCCAGCAATGTAAGTCCAAGGCAGCCCCAGCATTTT
NA NA TRBJ1-2 TRBV5-4 CASSTKRQNYGYTF TGTGCCAGCAGCACAAAACGACAGAACTATGGCTACACCTTC
once TRBD2 TRBJ2-1 TRBV5-5 CASSLVAAGGLREQFF TGTGCCAGCAGCTTGGTGGCGGCGGGGGGCCTTAGGGAGCAGTTCTTC
NA NA TRBJ2-3 TRBV19 CAASPNTDTQYF TGTGCCGCCTCTCCTAACACAGATACGCAGTATTTT
few TRBD2 TRBJ2-7 TRBV7-8 CASSWRGDSYEQYF TGTGCCAGCAGCTGGCGGGGGGACTCCTACGAGCAGTACTTC
NA TRBD1 TRBJ2-7 TRBV28 CASSPDRGTSYEQYF TGTGCCAGCAGTCCAGACAGGGGAACATCCTACGAGCAGTACTTC
NA NA TRBJ2-7 TRBV5-4 CASSSGPNYEQYF TGTGCCAGCAGTTCTGGGCCGAACTACGAGCAGTACTTC
NA NA TRBJ2-5 TRBV5-4 CASGGRTQYF TGTGCCAGTGGCGGACGGACCCAGTACTTC
NA TRBD2 TRBJ2-3 TRBV7-3 CASSLDPGGIDTQYF TGTGCCAGCAGCTTAGATCCGGGGGGGATAGATACGCAGTATTTT
NA NA TRBJ2-7 TRBV2 CASRNYEQYF TGTGCCAGCAGAAACTACGAGCAGTACTTC
NA TRBD2 TRBJ2-3 TRBV11-2 CASLGGDYITDTQYF TGTGCCAGCTTAGGAGGGGACTACATCACAGATACGCAGTATTTT
NA NA TRBJ1-1 TRBV2 CASSLEMNTEAFF TGTGCCAGCAGTTTAGAAATGAACACTGAAGCTTTCTTT
few TRBD1 TRBJ1-2 TRBV6-5 CATLTGGFGYTF TGTGCCACCTTAACAGGGGGCTTTGGCTACACCTTC
NA NA TRBJ1-1 TRBV28 CASRRAGTEAFF TGTGCCAGCAGGCGGGCAGGGACTGAAGCTTTCTTT